This T cell receptor (beta chain) was retrieved from a study of T cell repertoires in cytomegalovirus infection. TCRdb re-called the reads with MiXCR, one entry per CDR3 protein. Of about 55,000 distinct CDR3 sequences detected, around 18% appear once; the ten largest clones hold around 59%. The CDR3 consists of 13 residues. Germline V gene sequence: CDR1 MNHEY, CDR2 SVGEGT. V dropped 7 bases and J dropped 5 bases, with 14 bases sitting between them. With regard to this clonotype: Its antigen is not known.

The input for sequencing was CD8+ T cells from cultured PBMCs, taken from culture after CMV antigen stimulation. The sequence derives from a human donor in good health (CMV status not recorded). Some clones in this sample may be carry-over from other donors' samples. The genes are TRBV6-2 or TRBV6-3 and TRBJ1-1, with D unresolved. As DNA, the CDR3 is TGTGCCAGCACCAAAATTGCGTGGACTGAAGCTTTCTTT. Protein product: CASTKIAWTEAFF.